The text below deals with one T cell receptor beta chain. V dropped 4 bases and J dropped 8; count of bases not matched to a gene: 8. Germline V CDR1 and CDR2: KGHDR, SFDVKD. The CDR3 sequence is 15 residues long. These data belong to a study of control samples from healthy donors and cancer patients. Clones were read by immunoSEQ multiplex PCR, and TCRdb kept only the in-frame ones, dropping some. The sample consists of some 64,000 clones, around 87% of them appearing once. The chain couples TRBV24-1 to TRBJ2-3, with 10 bases matching TRBD2. The TCR comes from a woman in her forties or fifties with head and neck cancer. Source material: PBMCs. CDR3 amino acids: CATSEASGGQGTQYF. As DNA, the CDR3 is TGTGCCACCAGTGAGGCTAGCGGGGGCCAGGGTACGCAGTATTTT.